The following is a T cell receptor (beta chain) sequence with its context. This entry comes from a study of blood T cell repertoires in COVID-19. Turning to the study itself: In each case, the material was cDNA or gDNA derived from T cells, B-cell-depleted T cells, or PBMCs.

Clones were read by immunoSEQ multiplex PCR, and TCRdb kept only the in-frame ones, dropping some. Of 200,000 to 250,000 clones listed, approximately 80% are singletons. Participant-given clinical history determined each cohort assignment. The CDR3 consists of 13 residues. Germline loops: CDR1 SGHVS, CDR2 FQNEAQ. Trimming stripped 6 bases from V and 5 bases from J, with 13 bases between. The source of this sequence is a woman aged 60-70 years who had recovered from COVID-19. Sequenced sample: PBMCs or T cells enriched from blood (not recorded which). The chain employs TRBV7-8 and TRBJ1-1; perhaps TRBD1 as D (6 bases). The CDR3 loop reads CASSIGGPTEAFF. The CDR3 bases are TGTGCCAGCAGTATCGGGGGGCCAACTGAAGCTTTCTTT.